Listed below are T cell receptor beta chains from one sample, sequenced in a study of tumor-infiltrating lymphocytes in primary liver carcinoma. TCRdb used MiXCR to reprocess the multiplex PCR reads, holding one entry per CDR3 protein. The data show fewer than 50,000 distinct CDR3 sequences, with roughly 77% seen just once and about 37% held by the top ten. Sequencing was performed on tumor-adjacent normal liver tissue. The origin of the receptors is a woman aged 25-40 years with primary liver carcinoma and hepatitis B virus infection. Each CDR3 is given without its conserved first and last residue.

cdr3_aa: ASSYQTGPRRPDKQY; j_call: TRBJ2-3; v_call: TRBV6-6
cdr3_aa: ASSLWGRGEKLF; j_call: TRBJ1-4; v_call: TRBV6-1
cdr3_aa: VSTQYRNQPQH; j_call: TRBJ1-5; v_call: TRBV5-8
cdr3_aa: ASSLAFRDTQH; j_call: NA; v_call: TRBV12-3/TRBV12-4
cdr3_aa: VSTTLRVRQEKLF; j_call: TRBJ1-4; v_call: TRBV28
cdr3_aa: ATSDYLQGVGAI; j_call: TRBJ1-1; v_call: TRBV24-1
cdr3_aa: ASSSLTSGAGEPF; j_call: TRBJ2-2; v_call: TRBV4-2
cdr3_aa: AIKKAGFSTDTQY; j_call: TRBJ2-3; v_call: TRBV12-5
cdr3_aa: ASSQDRLPQNIKY; j_call: TRBJ2-4; v_call: TRBV4-1
cdr3_aa: ASSGSGLSGANVLT; j_call: TRBJ2-6; v_call: TRBV6-1